This record concerns one TCR beta chain sequence. A few counts support this clonotype. No cognate antigen has been identified for it. Qualities for individual bases were not recorded, and no much larger clone is one base off. The CDR3, cysteine through phenylalanine, is 12 amino acids long. Only the CDR3 part of the read is kept: 36 bases, read in frame from the first base. V is shortened by 3 bases, J by 4 bases, and the region joining them spans 6 bases. The TCR beta CDR3 regions were amplified from RNA transcripts. For the first round of RT-PCR on the TCR CDR3, the HTBI primer set was used together with the Qiagen OneStep RT-PCR kit. The libraries were constructed in a second round of multiplex PCR and then size-selected and purified. The libraries were sequenced on an Illumina HiSeq2000 using paired-end 100 bp reads. On the authors' methods: Raw data were processed with SOAPnuke, discarding reads with adapters, uncalled bases, mean Phred below 15, or no exact constant-primer or identifier match. High-quality paired reads were merged with COPE v1.2.5, and unique nucleotide sequences were defined as clonotypes. MiTCR v1.1 was used to align clonotypes to the IMGT TRBV, TRBD and TRBJ reference segments. Only V-J combinations with frequency above 0.0001, covering about 99% of repertoires, were analysed. A TCS score was defined as the ratio between F50 (clonal expansion) and ExV (chaos), using BLOSUM62-based TCRdist between CDR3 peptides within each V-J. Welch's t-statistics and random forest reduced just over 500 V-J features to under 15, which were used in a naive Bayes classifier (R e1071). TCRdb passed the public sequencing reads through fastp at Q25 and MiXCR, retaining productive beta sequences. Entries are consolidated by CDR3 protein sequence, retaining the most common genes and DNA. Clone size and V and J calls follow TCRdb, not the original study. Here the sample has under 300,000 distinct CDR3 sequences; about 20% occur a single time. The top ten hold roughly 60% of the sample.

Moderately to severely active disease, a Clinical Activity Score of at least 3, a NOSPECS grade of at least 4, and a duration under 3 months were present in ophthalmopathy patients. Any patient with an uncontrolled infection, another autoimmune disease, pregnancy or lactation was excluded. Diagnoses relied on clinical symptoms, serum thyroxine and TRAb, thyroid ultrasound and orbital computed tomography. Ficoll-Paque density gradient centrifugation was used to isolate PBMCs from around 10 ml of fresh peripheral blood. Total RNA was extracted using Trizol reagent, and RNA quality was assessed on an Agilent 2100 Bioanalyzer. This sample was taken from a study of T cells in Graves' hyperthyroidism and ophthalmopathy (dated by TCRdb to 2018 to 2020). With regard to the full study: Peripheral blood samples were taken at initial diagnosis, before any treatment was given. TCR V-J signatures able to tell the groups apart were searched for in a discovery cohort of 90 to 100 patients, of whom about 40 had Graves' ophthalmopathy and roughly 57 had stable Graves' hyperthyroidism. Following sampling, methimazole starting at 30 mg daily was given to hyperthyroidism patients, and high-dose intravenous methylprednisolone was given to ophthalmopathy patients. Prospective prediction of ophthalmopathy was tested in an independent validation cohort consisting of roughly 20 hyperthyroidism patients and 15 to 17 patients who later progressed to ophthalmopathy. The 100 or so discovery patients were randomly split 7:3 into training and test sets. TCR Vbeta CDR3 sequencing of around 130 peripheral blood samples (fewer than 45 ophthalmopathy, approximately 80 hyperthyroidism and roughly 17 progressor patients) is reported in the paper. In addition, the study compared T-cell repertoires in thyroid tissue and in blood from a handful of Graves' hyperthyroidism patients.

Overall results and qualifications from the work: Most expanded thyroid clonotypes (frequency above 0.001) were also detected in blood, suggesting blood repertoires may reflect thyroid immune responses. A 13 V-J signature model separated ophthalmopathy from stable hyperthyroidism, with roughly 88% sensitivity and roughly 82% specificity in cross-validation and 80%/75% in testing. During validation, the model predicted progression to ophthalmopathy a median of around six months ahead of onset, with around 70% sensitivity and 72% to 80% specificity. Sample size was not statistically predetermined, and investigators were not blinded to group allocation.

The rearranged chain carries TRBV12-3 or TRBV12-4 and TRBJ1-2; no confident D gene assignment can be made. This receptor was obtained from a man younger than 40 with Graves' ophthalmopathy. What was sequenced was blood. The base sequence is TGTGCCAGCAGTTTTGGGATCTATGGCTACACCTTC. Its protein product is CASSFGIYGYTF.